This T cell receptor (beta chain) was found in a study of T cells in Graves' hyperthyroidism and ophthalmopathy. CDR1 is MNHEY, CDR2 SVGAGI, per germline. V trimming: 1 base; J trimming: 2 bases; junction bases outside the gene matches: 1. The CDR3 extends over 15 amino acids. Amplification targeted TCR beta CDR3 regions from RNA transcripts. HTBI primers were the set used in a first-round RT-PCR of the TCR CDR3. TCRdb independently ran MiXCR on the multiplex PCR reads; one entry per CDR3 protein. Here the sample spans about 560,000 distinct CDR3 sequences, roughly a sixth being singletons. This clonotype was recorded many times. Fresh peripheral blood, 10 ml, yielded the PBMCs.

The TCR was taken from a woman aged 18-29 years with Graves' hyperthyroidism. The material sequenced was blood. The chain uses TRBV6-5 and TRBJ2-1, with 8 positions matching TRBD2. Here the CDR3 DNA reads TGTGCCAGCAGTTACTTGCGGGGGGCCTACAATGAGCAGTTCTTC. Translated: CASSYLRGAYNEQFF.